Listed here are 21 T cell receptor beta chains from one sample, sequenced in a study. Via MiXCR, TCRdb re-called the 5' RACE reads, giving one row per CDR3 protein. Of 7,000 to 9,000 distinct CDR3 sequences listed, roughly a sixth are singletons. Material: memory CD4+ T cells sorted from blood. The subset is: memory CD4+ T cells, CD4+CD45RO+CD25-. All receptors come from a female donor with breast cancer.

This clonotype is medium-sized. The rearrangement joins TRBV6-1 to TRBJ2-2, with 7 bases aligning to TRBD1. The CDR3 totals 15 residues. Germline V gene data show CDR1 as MNHNS and CDR2 as SASEGT. Germline trimming cut 8 bases from V and 5 bases from J; bases unmatched to any gene: 11. CDR3 sequence: CASPKRGQRTGELFF. The CDR3 region has the DNA TGTGCCAGCCCCAAAAGGGGACAGCGGACCGGGGAGCTGTTTTTT.

By its share, this clonotype is medium-sized. The chain has TRBV6-2 or TRBV6-3 and TRBJ2-7; 13 nucleotides agree with TRBD2. V lost 4 bases, J lost 1 base, and 1 base stayed unmatched. Germline V gene sequence: CDR1 MNHEY, CDR2 SVGEGT. The CDR3 consists of 15 residues. The CDR3 is CASSSTSGRSYEQYF. CDR3 nucleotide sequence: TGTGCCAGCAGTTCGACTAGCGGGAGGTCCTACGAGCAGTACTTC.

Relative to its sample, this clonotype is medium-sized. The rearrangement links TRBV15 to TRBJ2-3; no clear D. V lost 1 base and J lost 1, with 3 bases in between. Germline assignment: CDR1 LNHNV and CDR2 YYDKDF (reference sequence). This CDR3 spans 13 amino acids. The CDR3 DNA sequence: TGTGCCACCAGCAGAGCGGGCACAGATACGCAGTATTTT. Its protein is CATSRAGTDTQYF.

With respect to this clonotype: This may be a read error, as it is one base from a much larger clone. The chain is built from TRBV20-1 and TRBJ1-2; D gene uncertain. The V gene lost 3 bases and the J gene lost 4 bases, with 12 bases spanning the gap. CDR1 and CDR2 from the germline V gene are DFQATT and SNEGSKA (reference sequence). CDR3 length: 13 amino acids. The CDR3 nucleotides are TGCAGTGCTAGCGTTACAGAGGGCTATGGCTACACCTTC. It codes for CSASVTEGYGYTF.

Sample share makes this clonotype medium-sized. This chain joins TRBV6-1 and TRBJ2-7; 7 nucleotides agree with TRBD1. Germline-derived CDR1 and CDR2 are MNHNS and SASEGT. CDR3 length: 16 residues. Trimming cost V 4 bases and J 4 bases; bases outside gene matches: 13. In DNA, the CDR3 is TGTGCCAGCAGTGGTGGGGCCGGGACAGAGGGGTACGAGCAGTACTTC. Protein: CASSGGAGTEGYEQYF.

This clonotype has ten or more counts. The gene calls are TRBV5-1 and TRBJ2-6, with D unclear. The CDR3 has 14 amino acids. Trimming cost V 6 bases and J 0 bases, with 7 bases left between them. Per the germline V gene, CDR1 is SGHRS and CDR2 is YFSETQ. The CDR3 DNA sequence: TGCGCCAGCACTATATTCTCTGGGGCCAACGTCCTGACTTTC. This sequence encodes CASTIFSGANVLTF.

In regard to this clonotype: The junction does not match germline at one end; this may be a read error. The chain has TRBV3-1 and TRBJ2-7, with D perhaps matching TRBD1 or TRBD2 (5 bases each). This CDR3 spans 14 amino acids. Germline loops: CDR1 LGHDT, CDR2 YNNKEL (reference sequence). Written as DNA, the CDR3 is TGTGCCAGCAGCCAAGTGGGACCCTCCGACGAGCAGTACTTC. It codes for CASSQVGPSDEQYF.

The rearrangement links TRBV30 to TRBJ2-2; 14 nucleotides line up with TRBD2. J was trimmed by 8 bases and V by 3 bases; bases with no gene match: 8. Germline assignment: CDR1 GTSNPN and CDR2 SVGIG (reference sequence). There are 16 residues in the CDR3. CDR3 residues: CAWSGTSGRKGGELFF. The CDR3 DNA sequence: TGTGCCTGGAGCGGGACTAGCGGGAGAAAGGGAGGGGAGCTGTTTTTT.

The table lists this clonotype with many counts. This chain connects TRBV5-4 to TRBJ1-2; maybe TRBD1 (5 bases). The length of the CDR3 is 12 residues. V gave up 7 bases and J gave up 7 bases, with 14 bases separating them. Germline CDR1 is SGHNT and CDR2 is YYREEE (reference sequence). Here the CDR3 DNA reads TGTGCCAGCTTTCGGCAGGGTGGTGGCTACACCTTC. Its translation: CASFRQGGGYTF.

Concerning this clonotype itself: A much larger clone sits a single nucleotide away, making a read error possible. The V call is TRBV5-1, the J call TRBJ1-2; TRBD1 matches 8 bases. Germline lookup yields CDR1 SGHRS and CDR2 YFSETQ. This CDR3 contains 16 residues. The CDR3 reads CASSPKDREGNCGYTF. The CDR3 coding sequence is TGCGCCAGCAGCCCCAAGGACAGGGAGGGTAACTGTGGCTACACCTTC.

By proportion, this clonotype is medium-sized (0.01 to 0.1%). This chain links TRBV5-1 with TRBJ1-1, with a tentative D call TRBD1 (6 bases). Deletions cut 4 bases from V and 8 bases from J, with 18 bases between. The CDR3 covers 14 residues. Germline CDR1 and CDR2: SGHRS and YFSETQ. For the CDR3, the DNA is TGCGCCAGCAGCCCGAATACCGGACAGAAGGAAGCTTTCTTT. This gives the protein CASSPNTGQKEAFF.

This clonotype is medium-sized (0.01 to 0.1%) within its sample. V and J are TRBV27 and TRBJ1-2, with TRBD1 matching over 10 bases. Germline CDR1 and CDR2: MNHEY and SMNVEV (reference sequence). The ends lost 4 bases at V and 6 bases at J; junction bases unmatched: 5. The CDR3 totals 14 residues. CDR3 sequence reads: CASSSTGGWNGYTF. The DNA of the CDR3 is TGTGCCAGCAGTTCGACAGGGGGCTGGAATGGCTACACCTTC.

This clonotype appeared a single time. One end of the junction fails to match germline, which may point to a read error. This sequence joins TRBV7-3 and TRBJ2-3; no definite D call. This CDR3 comprises 14 residues. The germline CDR1 and CDR2 sequences are SGHTA and FQGTGA. The CDR3 nucleotides read TGTACCAGCAGCCCCTTAATTGGATCAGATACGCAGTATTTT. The encoded protein is CTSSPLIGSDTQYF.

There are a few counts of this clonotype. Because the CDR3 is missing its conserved closing phenylalanine or tryptophan, this is likely a read error. The gene calls are TRBV3-1 and TRBJ1-2; possible D gene TRBD1, 5 bases. CDR3 length: 14 amino acids. V was pared by 1 base and J by 8 bases, with 14 bases between. CDR1 LGHDT and CDR2 YNNKEL come from the germline V gene (reference sequence). CDR3: CASSQGRGAGGYTV. The DNA of the CDR3 is TGTGCCAGCAGCCAAGGACGCGGGGCGGGAGGCTACACCGTC.

By frequency in the sample, this clonotype is medium-sized. This chain links TRBV11-2 with TRBJ1-1; D uncertain. The CDR3 sequence is 13 residues long. The germline V gene encodes CDR1 SGHAT and CDR2 FQNNGV. V shed 4 bases and J shed 1 base, with 7 bases lying between them. The CDR3 DNA is TGTGCCAGCAGCTGGGTCTCGAACACTGAAGCTTTCTTT. Translated: CASSWVSNTEAFF.

Relative to its sample, this clonotype is medium-sized. The V call is TRBV12-5, the J call TRBJ1-1; 12 bases are shared with TRBD1. Looked up from germline, CDR1 is LGHNT and CDR2 is FRNRAP. Trimming cost V 1 base and J 8 bases; bases outside gene matches: 2. The CDR3 totals 14 residues. CDR3 protein: CASGLGDRGREAFF. In DNA form, the CDR3 reads TGTGCTAGTGGTTTGGGGGACAGGGGGCGAGAAGCTTTCTTT.

Comments on this clonotype: A read error is possible here, since a much larger clone lies one base away. This chain uses TRBV5-4 with TRBJ2-3; 10 bases match TRBD2. CDR3 length equals 15 residues. CDR1 and CDR2 from the germline V gene are SGHNT and YYREEE (reference sequence). V shed 3 bases, J shed 10 bases, and the junction held 11 bases outside the gene matches. The CDR3 region has the DNA TGTGCCAGCAGCTCAAAGCGGGAGGGCGGGGATGCGCAGTATTTT. Translation gives CASSSKREGGDAQYF.

This clonotype was counted between two and nine times. J is TRBJ1-1 and V is TRBV3-1; no firm D call. The V end lost 4 bases, the J end lost 3 bases, and 12 bases lay between the germline ends. Germline values: CDR1 LGHDT, CDR2 YNNKEL (reference sequence). The CDR3 is 14 residues long. The CDR3 sequence: CASSPLGRDTEAFF. The CDR3 coding sequence is TGTGCCAGCAGCCCCCTGGGCCGGGACACTGAAGCTTTCTTT.

This clonotype is medium-sized. The chain is built from TRBV5-1 and TRBJ2-3, with 12 bases lining up with TRBD2. Germline values: CDR1 SGHRS, CDR2 YFSETQ. Trimming at V came to 6 bases and at J to 2 bases, leaving 4 bases not matched to a gene. CDR3 length equals 15 residues. The CDR3 reads CASKASGRDTDTQYF. The DNA of the CDR3 is TGCGCCAGCAAGGCTAGCGGGAGGGACACAGATACGCAGTATTTT.

This clonotype was observed a handful of times. This chain uses TRBV7-2 with TRBJ2-1; the D gene is possibly TRBD2 (6 bases). This CDR3 is built from 16 residues. Trimming shortened V by 1 base and J by 0 bases, and 10 bases separated the two germline ends. Germline V gives CDR1 SGHTA, CDR2 FQGNSA. This chain's CDR3 is CASSLGVGSSYNEQFF. The CDR3 bases are TGTGCCAGCAGCTTAGGTGTCGGGAGCTCCTACAATGAGCAGTTCTTC.

This clonotype is medium-sized within its sample. The rearrangement uses TRBV12-3 or TRBV12-4 and TRBJ2-1, with 8 bases that match TRBD2. CDR3 length equals 12 residues. The V segment lost 6 bases and the J segment 10 bases; nucleotides outside the gene matches: 5. The CDR3, as DNA: TGTGCCAGCAGGAAAATAGCGGGGGAGCAGTTCTTC. Amino acid sequence: CASRKIAGEQFF.